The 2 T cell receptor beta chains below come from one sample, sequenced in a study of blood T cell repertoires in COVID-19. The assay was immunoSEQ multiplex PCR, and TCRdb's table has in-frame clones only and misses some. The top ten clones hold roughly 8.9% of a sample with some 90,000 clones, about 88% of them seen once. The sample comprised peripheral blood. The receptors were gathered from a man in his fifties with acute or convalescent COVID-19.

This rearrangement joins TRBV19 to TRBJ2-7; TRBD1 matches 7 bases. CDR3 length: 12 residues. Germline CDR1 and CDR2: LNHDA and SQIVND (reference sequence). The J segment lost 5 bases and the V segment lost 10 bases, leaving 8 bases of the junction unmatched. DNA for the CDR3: TGTGCCACGACAGGGTTCTTCCACGAGCAGTACTTC. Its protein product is CATTGFFHEQYF.

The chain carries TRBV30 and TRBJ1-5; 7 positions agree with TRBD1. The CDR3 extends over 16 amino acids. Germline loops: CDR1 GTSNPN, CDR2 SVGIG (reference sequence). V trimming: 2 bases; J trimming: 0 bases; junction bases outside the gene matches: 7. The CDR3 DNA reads TGTGCCTGGAGTATCGGGACAGCCCTTAGCAATCAGCCCCAGCATTTT. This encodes CAWSIGTALSNQPQHF.